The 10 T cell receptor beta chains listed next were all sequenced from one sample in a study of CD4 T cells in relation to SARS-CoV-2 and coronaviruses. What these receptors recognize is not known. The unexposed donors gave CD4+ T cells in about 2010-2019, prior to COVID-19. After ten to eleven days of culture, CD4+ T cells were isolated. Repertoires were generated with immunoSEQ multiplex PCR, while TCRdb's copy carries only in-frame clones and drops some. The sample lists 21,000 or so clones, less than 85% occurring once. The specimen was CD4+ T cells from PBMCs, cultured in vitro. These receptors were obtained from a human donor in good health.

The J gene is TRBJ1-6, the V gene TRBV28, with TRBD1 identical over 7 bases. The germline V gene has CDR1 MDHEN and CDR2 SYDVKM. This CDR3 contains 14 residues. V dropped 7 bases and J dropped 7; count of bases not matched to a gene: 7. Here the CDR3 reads CASTETGFNSPLHF. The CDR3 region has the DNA TGTGCCAGCACCGAGACAGGGTTCAATTCACCCCTCCACTTT.

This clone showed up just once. The CDR3 spells CASSQDAAGVETQYF. The DNA of the CDR3 is TGTGCCAGCAGCCAAGACGCAGCGGGAGTAGAGACCCAGTACTTC. The chain links TRBV4-2 to TRBJ2-5, with TRBD2 matching over 8 bases. The CDR3 consists of 15 residues. Trimming removed 0 bases from V and 4 bases from J; junction bases left unmatched: 4. Germline V gene lookup returns CDR1 LGHNA and CDR2 YNFKEQ.

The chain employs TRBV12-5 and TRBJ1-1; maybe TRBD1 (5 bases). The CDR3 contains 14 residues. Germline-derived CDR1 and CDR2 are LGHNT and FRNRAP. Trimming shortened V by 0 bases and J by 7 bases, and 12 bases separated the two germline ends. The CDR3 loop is CASGLVVQGGEAFF. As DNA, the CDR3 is TGTGCTAGTGGTTTGGTGGTCCAGGGTGGTGAAGCTTTCTTT.

The DNA for the CDR3 is TGCGCCAGCAGTCTAAACGGTGTCTCGGAACAGTACTTC. It translates to CASSLNGVSEQYF. The chain uses TRBV23-1 and TRBJ2-4; D unresolved. TRBV23-1 has ORF status, its function being uncertain. This CDR3 is built from 13 residues. Trimming took off 4 bases at V and 13 bases at J, with 17 bases between the two ends.

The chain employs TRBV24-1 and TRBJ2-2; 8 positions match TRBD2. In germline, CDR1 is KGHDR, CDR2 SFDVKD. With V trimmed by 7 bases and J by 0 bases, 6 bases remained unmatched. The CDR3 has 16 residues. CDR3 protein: CATSEGAGANTGELFF. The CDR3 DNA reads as TGTGCCACCAGCGAGGGAGCGGGAGCGAACACCGGGGAGCTGTTTTTT.

This chain's CDR3 is CASSPGTGGAETQYF. CDR3 coding DNA: TGTGCCAGCAGTCCGGGGACAGGGGGCGCGGAGACCCAGTACTTC. The gene calls are TRBV27 and TRBJ2-5, with TRBD1 matching 12 bases. The length of the CDR3 is 15 residues. Germline V lookup: CDR1 MNHEY, CDR2 SMNVEV (reference sequence). With 5 bases clipped from V and 5 bases from J, the junction kept 6 bases outside the gene matches.

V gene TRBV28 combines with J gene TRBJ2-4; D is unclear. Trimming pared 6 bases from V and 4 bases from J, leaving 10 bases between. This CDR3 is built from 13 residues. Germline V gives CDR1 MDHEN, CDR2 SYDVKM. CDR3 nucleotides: TGTGCCAGCAGGGCCGAACCTAAAAACATTCAGTACTTC. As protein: CASRAEPKNIQYF.

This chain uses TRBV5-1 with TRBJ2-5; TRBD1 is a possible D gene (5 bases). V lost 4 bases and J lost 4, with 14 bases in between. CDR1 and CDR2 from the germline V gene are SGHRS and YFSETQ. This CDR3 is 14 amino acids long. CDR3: CASSRDRYGETQYF. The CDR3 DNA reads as TGCGCCAGCAGCAGAGACAGATATGGAGAGACCCAGTACTTC. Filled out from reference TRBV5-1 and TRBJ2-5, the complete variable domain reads KAGVTQTPRYLIKTRGQQVTLSCSPISGHRSVSWYQQTPGQGLQFLFEYFSETQRNKGNFPGRFSGRQFSNSRSEMNVSTLELGDSALYLCASSRDRYGETQYFGPGTRLLVL.

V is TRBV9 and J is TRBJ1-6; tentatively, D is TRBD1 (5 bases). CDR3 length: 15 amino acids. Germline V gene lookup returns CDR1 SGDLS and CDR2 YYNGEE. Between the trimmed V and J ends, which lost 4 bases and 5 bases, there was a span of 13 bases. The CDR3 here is CASSTWDGNNSPLHF. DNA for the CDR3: TGTGCCAGCAGCACTTGGGACGGGAATAATTCACCCCTCCACTTT.

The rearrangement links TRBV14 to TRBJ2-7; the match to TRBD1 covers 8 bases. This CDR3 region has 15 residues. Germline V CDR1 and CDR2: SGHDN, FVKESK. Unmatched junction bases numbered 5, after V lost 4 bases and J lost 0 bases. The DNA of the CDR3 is TGTGCCAGCAGCCTCCGGGACAGGACCTCCTACGAGCAGTACTTC. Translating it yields CASSLRDRTSYEQYF.